This T cell receptor (beta chain) appears in the sequencing data of a study of T cell repertoires in cytomegalovirus infection. At the level of the study: Indications of both CMV infection and matching HLA type were provided by public TCR beta signatures. Study results and caveats: The ex vivo response showed dominance by HLA-C-restricted CMV-specific TCR beta clonotypes. Totalled public TCR beta family frequency picked out people who carried CMV plus the relevant HLA.

Worth noting for this clonotype: Its antigen is unknown.

CDR3 length equals 13 residues. Germline values: CDR1 SGHVS, CDR2 FQNEAQ. The V segment lost 5 bases and the J segment 7 bases; nucleotides outside the gene matches: 7. Each CDR3 protein is one row after TCRdb ran MiXCR on the reads. The table records some 440,000 distinct CDR3 sequences, roughly a third of them present only once. This chain joins TRBV7-8 and TRBJ1-1, with TRBD1 matching over 7 bases. The receptor was isolated from a human donor in good health (CMV status not recorded). Some clones in this sample may be carry-over from other donors' samples. Sequenced sample: PBMCs. CDR3 coding DNA: TGTGCCAGCAGCCCGGACAGGTCTTATGAAGCTTTCTTT. Encoded protein: CASSPDRSYEAFF.